A single sample is the source of the 21 T cell receptor beta chains below, sequenced in a study of Ad26.COV2.S vaccination and SARS-CoV-2 variants. Treatment of the sample: some 20 received Ad26.COV2.S at low or high dose, single or two shots; about 5 received placebo; per-sample allocation not given. Repertoires come from day 63 after the first vaccine or placebo injection. Using immunoSEQ multiplex PCR, the repertoire was profiled, and TCRdb retains in-frame clones only, with some absent. In the table there are 300,000 to 350,000 clones, less than 90% of which are singletons. This sample comprised peripheral blood, obtained in a trial of Ad26.COV2.S vaccine versus placebo. The receptor set was obtained from a person aged 18-65 years who received the Ad26.COV2.S COVID-19 vaccine or a placebo.

The chain is built from TRBV6-1 and TRBJ1-6; no definite D call. Trimming took off 1 base at V and 9 bases at J, with 4 bases between the two ends. The CDR3 consists of 12 residues. Per germline, CDR1 MNHNS and CDR2 SASEGT. CDR3 sequence reads: CASSEVGSPLHF. The CDR3 DNA reads TGTGCCAGCAGTGAAGTAGGTTCACCCCTCCACTTT.

With regard to this clone: Other DNA sequences of this sample code for an identical CDR3. The V call is TRBV27, the J call TRBJ2-7; D is ambiguous. The CDR3 consists of 13 residues. The ends were cut back, 0 bases at V and 0 bases at J, with 3 bases in the middle. CDR1 is MNHEY, CDR2 SMNVEV, per germline (reference sequence). DNA for the CDR3: TGTGCCAGCAGTTTATCGGCCTCCTACGAGCAGTACTTC. Protein sequence: CASSLSASYEQYF.

The chain links TRBV6-5 to TRBJ2-2, with unresolved D. The CDR3 spans 15 residues. V was shortened by 6 bases and J by 6 bases, with 17 bases between the two germline ends. The germline V gene encodes CDR1 MNHEY and CDR2 SVGAGI. DNA for the CDR3: TGTGCCAGCAGGTGGCTGCAGAATCCGGCCGGGGAGCTGTTTTTT. This sequence encodes CASRWLQNPAGELFF.

The CDR3 here is CASSQDRFSPDVAQHF. CDR3 DNA: TGCGCCAGCAGCCAAGATCGCTTCAGCCCTGACGTGGCCCAGCATTTT. This chain links TRBV4-3 with TRBJ1-5; no firm D call. The CDR3 runs 16 residues. Germline lookup yields CDR1 LGHNA and CDR2 YSLEER. V lost 0 bases, J lost 11 bases, and 20 bases lay in between.

The chain uses TRBV2 and TRBJ1-2; 8 nucleotides match TRBD1. CDR1 and CDR2 from the germline V gene are SNHLY and FYNNEI. The CDR3 spans 14 residues. After removal of 10 bases from V and 6 bases from J, the junction contained 13 bases not matched to a gene. DNA of the CDR3: TGTGCCATTACGGCCAGGGGGCCAGGAAATGGCTACACCTTC. Its protein product is CAITARGPGNGYTF.

The rearrangement joins TRBV7-9 to TRBJ1-2, with 10 bases that match TRBD1. This CDR3 is 13 amino acids long. CDR1 SEHNR and CDR2 FQNEAQ come from the germline V gene (reference sequence). Trimming at V came to 5 bases and at J to 6 bases, leaving 3 bases not matched to a gene. In DNA form, the CDR3 reads TGTGCCAGCAGCCGGACAGGGGGAGATGGCTACACCTTC. It yields the protein CASSRTGGDGYTF.

The genes are TRBV18 and TRBJ1-2, with D unresolved. The V gene's germline CDR1 is KGHSH and CDR2 LQKENI. The V and J ends lost 3 bases and 1 base respectively, with 12 bases between them. The CDR3 runs 15 residues. DNA for the CDR3: TGTGCCAGCTCACCCGTGGCCGGAAATAACTATGGCTACACCTTC. Translation gives CASSPVAGNNYGYTF.

This sequence joins TRBV27 and TRBJ1-1; D might be TRBD1 (5 bases). CDR1 and CDR2 from the germline V gene are MNHEY and SMNVEV (reference sequence). There are 14 residues in the CDR3. V dropped 2 bases and J dropped 2 bases, with 9 bases sitting between them. The DNA for the CDR3 is TGTGCCAGCAGTTTAAATGGGGGAAACACTGAAGCTTTCTTT. It codes for CASSLNGGNTEAFF.

CDR3 residues: CASSYSFVGDYGYTF. Written as DNA, the CDR3 is TGTGCCAGCAGTTACTCGTTCGTCGGGGACTATGGCTACACCTTC. This sequence joins TRBV6-5 and TRBJ1-2, with D hard to call. V was cut by 0 bases and J by 3 bases, with 11 bases left in between. Germline CDR1 reads MNHEY; CDR2 reads SVGAGI. The CDR3 is 15 amino acids.

The table lists this clone with a few counts. The chain couples TRBV5-6 to TRBJ2-1; 9 nucleotides line up with TRBD1. V lost 2 bases, J lost 3 bases, and 6 bases stayed unmatched. This CDR3 is built from 16 residues. CDR1 SGHDT and CDR2 YYEEEE come from the germline V gene. This chain's CDR3 is CASSFRTGVGYNEQFF. CDR3 DNA: TGTGCCAGCAGCTTCCGGACAGGGGTAGGCTACAATGAGCAGTTCTTC.

This chain uses TRBV7-8 with TRBJ2-7, with D unclear. This CDR3 has 11 amino acids. From germline, CDR1 is SGHVS and CDR2 FQNEAQ. V was shortened by 2 bases and J by 3 bases, with 2 bases between the two germline ends. The CDR3 DNA is TGTGCCAGCAGCTTACGCTACGAGCAGTACTTC. It encodes CASSLRYEQYF.

J is TRBJ2-7 and V is TRBV9; D tentatively reads TRBD1 or TRBD2 (6 bases each). V lost 0 bases and J lost 7, with 14 bases in between. Germline V gives CDR1 SGDLS, CDR2 YYNGEE. The CDR3 consists of 14 residues. The CDR3 DNA is TGTGCCAGCAGCGTAGAGGGGGGACTGACTGAGCAGTACTTC. It translates to CASSVEGGLTEQYF.

For the CDR3, the DNA is TGTGCCAGCAGCTTAGTGCGCGGGAGGCTCCCCTACAATGAGCAGTTCTTC. Translated, it gives CASSLVRGRLPYNEQFF. The chain carries TRBV7-8 and TRBJ2-1, with 8 bases aligning to TRBD2. The V gene end was trimmed by 1 base and the J gene end by 2 bases; junction bases not matched to a gene: 7. In germline, CDR1 is SGHVS, CDR2 FQNEAQ. The CDR3 contains 17 residues.

This clone has a single count. This chain links TRBV9 with TRBJ2-1, with D unresolved. CDR1 SGDLS and CDR2 YYNGEE come from the germline V gene. V was cut by 7 bases and J by 10 bases, with 9 bases left in between. This CDR3 is built from 10 residues. The CDR3 region is CASSGIEQFF. The CDR3 DNA follows: TGTGCCAGCTCGGGCATCGAGCAGTTCTTC.

In its sample, this clone was seen a few times. This chain links TRBV27 with TRBJ1-6, with 7 bases that match TRBD1. The CDR3 consists of 14 residues. Germline V gene sequence: CDR1 MNHEY, CDR2 SMNVEV (reference sequence). Trimming removed 8 bases from V and 11 bases from J; junction bases left unmatched: 12. DNA of the CDR3: TGTGCCAGCTCGACGACAGGGAGGCTGACACCCCTCCACTTT. This gives the protein CASSTTGRLTPLHF.

V gene TRBV5-4 combines with J gene TRBJ2-7; the D gene is possibly TRBD2 (6 bases). The CDR3 runs to 15 residues. Germline CDR1 reads SGHNT; CDR2 reads YYREEE (reference sequence). V was trimmed by 4 bases and J by 2 bases, leaving 16 bases between them. The DNA for the CDR3 is TGTGCCAGCAGCCTTACCGGGACGGGGGCCTACGAGCAGTACTTC. Translating it yields CASSLTGTGAYEQYF.

The CDR3 nucleotides are TGTGCCAGTAGATTTGGAGAAAAACTGTTTTTT. It specifies CASRFGEKLFF. The chain couples TRBV12-3 or TRBV12-4 to TRBJ1-4, with D hard to call. Trimming stripped 9 bases from V and 8 bases from J, with 10 bases between. The CDR3 is made up of 11 amino acids.

V is TRBV10-3 and J is TRBJ2-1; a weak D match, TRBD1 (6 bases). V lost 4 bases and J lost 8, with 12 bases in between. Germline CDR1 ENHRY, CDR2 SYGVKD. The CDR3 consists of 13 residues. The CDR3 sequence is CAISGNRADEQFF. DNA of the CDR3: TGTGCCATCAGTGGAAACAGGGCCGATGAGCAGTTCTTC.

V is TRBV7-8 and J is TRBJ1-1; D gene unclear. The CDR3 has 15 residues. With 1 base removed from V and 1 base from J, the gap between germline ends came to 10 bases. CDR1 is SGHVS and CDR2 is FQNEAQ in the germline V gene. The chain's CDR3 is CASSLVGGQNTEAFF. In DNA, the CDR3 is TGTGCCAGCAGCTTAGTAGGTGGGCAGAACACTGAAGCTTTCTTT.

This sequence joins TRBV9 and TRBJ2-3; the match to TRBD1 covers 11 bases. Germline CDR1 reads SGDLS; CDR2 reads YYNGEE. Unmatched junction bases numbered 8, after V lost 2 bases and J lost 3 bases. This CDR3 comprises 17 residues. The CDR3 DNA reads TGTGCCAGCAGCGTTCAACCGGGACAGGGGGGAACAGATACGCAGTATTTT. Residues: CASSVQPGQGGTDTQYF.

With respect to this clone: Other DNA sequences from this sample encode an identical CDR3 as well. The chain couples TRBV4-2 to TRBJ1-5; D gene uncertain. The V gene's germline CDR1 is LGHNA and CDR2 YNFKEQ. The V end lost 0 bases, the J end lost 7 bases, and 7 bases lay between the germline ends. The CDR3 is 13 amino acids. The CDR3 sequence: CASSQDGGQPQHF. CDR3 DNA: TGTGCCAGCAGCCAAGACGGTGGACAGCCCCAGCATTTT.